Each of the 22 T cell receptor beta chains below was sequenced from the same sample in a study of T cell changes during pregnancy in multiple sclerosis. Profiling relied on immunoSEQ multiplex PCR, and the TCRdb table lists in-frame clones only, not all of them. The repertoire consists of around 40,000 clones, with 85% to 90% occurring once and the leading ten covering around 1.2%. This specimen was CD4+ T cells from peripheral blood mononuclear cells, taken in the first trimester of pregnancy. The receptors derive from a female donor with multiple sclerosis, enrolled in a pregnancy study.

The chain employs TRBV7-2 and TRBJ1-5; 8 bases are shared with TRBD1. The germline CDR1 and CDR2 sequences are SGHTA and FQGNSA. The CDR3 runs 15 residues. With V trimmed by 5 bases and J by 7 bases, 10 bases remained unmatched. CDR3 loop: CASSMNQGAGQPQHF. The DNA for the CDR3 is TGTGCCAGCAGCATGAACCAGGGGGCAGGACAGCCCCAGCATTTT. The variable domain in full, completed from reference TRBV7-2 and TRBJ1-5, reads GAGVSQSPSNKVTEKGKDVELRCDPISGHTALYWYRQSLGQGLEFLIYFQGNSAPDKSGLPSDRFSAERTGGSVSTLTIQRTQQEDSAVYLCASSMNQGAGQPQHFGDGTRLSIL.

This rearrangement joins TRBV5-4 to TRBJ2-5; D uncertain. Germline V gene lookup returns CDR1 SGHNT and CDR2 YYREEE (reference sequence). Trimming shortened V by 0 bases and J by 2 bases, and 8 bases separated the two germline ends. The CDR3 has 14 amino acids. The CDR3 coding sequence is TGTGCCAGCAGCTTGGGTCAGGTTCAAGAGACCCAGTACTTC. Protein sequence: CASSLGQVQETQYF.

This chain joins TRBV4-2 and TRBJ2-3; 11 bases align to TRBD2. The CDR3 runs 19 residues. Germline-derived CDR1 and CDR2 are LGHNA and YNFKEQ. J was trimmed by 0 bases and V by 2 bases; bases with no gene match: 10. The CDR3 spells CASSQLLLAGAQSTDTQYF. The DNA for the CDR3 is TGTGCCAGCAGCCAACTCTTACTAGCGGGAGCCCAAAGCACAGATACGCAGTATTTT.

The chain couples TRBV6-5 to TRBJ2-7; D possibly corresponds to TRBD2 (5 bases). Germline CDR1 and CDR2: MNHEY and SVGAGI. The CDR3 contains 15 residues. V shed 5 bases and J shed 0 bases, with 14 bases lying between them. CDR3 in amino acids: CASSTGSLHSYEQYF. The CDR3 coding sequence is TGTGCCAGCAGTACGGGGAGCTTACACTCCTACGAGCAGTACTTC.

CDR3 sequence (DNA): TGTGCCAGCAGCCGTGGGACTAGCGGGAGGGTCTACGAGCAGTACTTC. Its translation: CASSRGTSGRVYEQYF. V gene TRBV5-6 combines with J gene TRBJ2-7, with 16 bases matching TRBD2. J lost 3 bases, V lost 4 bases, and 4 bases had no gene match. CDR3 size: 16 residues. The germline V gene has CDR1 SGHDT and CDR2 YYEEEE.

The genes are TRBV19 and TRBJ1-1, with 9 bases that match TRBD1. J was trimmed by 4 bases and V by 0 bases; bases with no gene match: 9. The V gene's germline CDR1 is LNHDA and CDR2 SQIVND (reference sequence). The CDR3 is made up of 17 amino acids. The CDR3: CASSIERRDRVGTEAFF. The CDR3 coding sequence is TGTGCCAGTAGTATAGAGCGCCGGGACAGGGTGGGCACTGAAGCTTTCTTT.

The rearrangement joins TRBV9 to TRBJ1-1; D call uncertain. The ends were cut back, 0 bases at V and 0 bases at J, with 9 bases in the middle. The CDR3 length is 15 residues. Germline loops: CDR1 SGDLS, CDR2 YYNGEE. CDR3 DNA sequence: TGTGCCAGCAGCGTAGGCGTAGAAATGAACACTGAAGCTTTCTTT. Its translation: CASSVGVEMNTEAFF.

CDR3 loop: CASSLGPPQVGETQYF. CDR3 in DNA: TGTGCCAGCAGCTTGGGGCCACCCCAGGTCGGGGAGACCCAGTACTTC. The gene calls are TRBV7-2 and TRBJ2-5; D may be TRBD1 (5 bases). With 3 bases removed from V and 5 bases from J, the gap between germline ends came to 19 bases. CDR1 and CDR2 (germline): SGHTA, FQGNSA. There are 16 residues in the CDR3. Full variable domain (rest looked up from reference TRBV7-2 and TRBJ2-5): GAGVSQSPSNKVTEKGKDVELRCDPISGHTALYWYRQSLGQGLEFLIYFQGNSAPDKSGLPSDRFSAERTGGSVSTLTIQRTQQEDSAVYLCASSLGPPQVGETQYFGPGTRLLVL.

The chain is built from TRBV9 and TRBJ2-1; 8 bases map to TRBD2. Looked up from germline, CDR1 is SGDLS and CDR2 is YYNGEE. The CDR3 runs 14 residues. V was clipped by 1 base and J by 9 bases; unmatched bases: 6. CDR3 in DNA: TGTGCCAGCAGCGTACTTCATAGCGGGACTGAGCAGTTCTTC. Protein: CASSVLHSGTEQFF.

The chain has TRBV5-1 and TRBJ1-4; a weak D match, TRBD1 (6 bases). The CDR3 length is 13 residues. Germline CDR1 and CDR2: SGHRS and YFSETQ. The ends were cut back, 3 bases at V and 5 bases at J, with 8 bases in the middle. CDR3 in amino acids: CASSSTGNEKLFF. CDR3 nucleotides: TGCGCCAGCAGCTCGACAGGCAATGAAAAACTGTTTTTT.

J is TRBJ2-1 and V is TRBV10-3; weak D call: TRBD2 (6 bases). Trimming left V 10 bases short and J 7 bases short, with 20 bases between. The CDR3 is 14 residues long. Germline V lookup: CDR1 ENHRY, CDR2 SYGVKD. For the CDR3, the DNA is TGTGCCACCAGCATGGGTAGCGGATCTAATGAGCAGTTCTTC. Residues: CATSMGSGSNEQFF.

This clone was detected once. The J gene is TRBJ1-2, the V gene TRBV30; 10 bases map to TRBD1. The V gene's germline CDR1 is GTSNPN and CDR2 SVGIG (reference sequence). The CDR3 covers 13 residues. The junction had 5 bases not matched to a gene; V was cut back by 3 bases and J by 7 bases. CDR3 loop: CAWSLGTGVGYTF. In nucleotides, the CDR3 is TGTGCCTGGAGCCTCGGGACAGGGGTTGGCTACACCTTC. Full variable domain (missing parts from reference TRBV30 and TRBJ1-2): SQTIHQWPATLVQPVGSPLSLECTVEGTSNPNLYWYRQAAGRGLQLLFYSVGIGQISSEVPQNLSASRPQDRQFILSSKKLLLSDSGFYLCAWSLGTGVGYTFGSGTRLTVV.

V gene TRBV6-1 combines with J gene TRBJ1-2; a possible D gene is TRBD1 (6 bases). Germline values: CDR1 MNHNS, CDR2 SASEGT. Trimming shortened V by 5 bases and J by 6 bases, and 13 bases separated the two germline ends. The CDR3 length is 13 residues. The CDR3 sequence is CASSPRTDDGYTF. The CDR3 nucleotides are TGTGCCAGCAGTCCACGGACAGACGATGGCTACACCTTC.

J is TRBJ1-5 and V is TRBV5-1, with 7 bases matching TRBD1. The CDR3 consists of 15 residues. From germline, CDR1 is SGHRS and CDR2 YFSETQ. The V and J ends lost 0 bases and 9 bases, in that order; junction bases with no gene match: 9. The DNA of the CDR3 is TGCGCCAGCAGCTTGGAAGCAGGGGGAGAGACGCCCCAGCATTTT. Its translation is CASSLEAGGETPQHF.

The V and J genes are TRBV10-3 and TRBJ1-1, with D hard to call. Germline V gene lookup returns CDR1 ENHRY and CDR2 SYGVKD. V gave up 7 bases and J gave up 10 bases, with 19 bases separating them. The CDR3 runs to 13 residues. The DNA of the CDR3 is TGTGCCATCAAGGAGGAGCACCATGCTCGAGCTTTCTTT. It encodes CAIKEEHHARAFF.

The chain is built from TRBV10-2 and TRBJ2-7, with 9 bases matching TRBD2. V shed 2 bases, J shed 9 bases, and the junction held 11 bases outside the gene matches. This CDR3 comprises 15 residues. Germline assignment: CDR1 WSHSY and CDR2 SAAADI. The DNA of the CDR3 is TGCGCCAGCAGTGAGGACATATTAGCGGGAGAGGCGCAGTACTTC. Translating it yields CASSEDILAGEAQYF.

The V gene is TRBV30, the J gene TRBJ2-1, with 8 bases fitting TRBD1. V dropped 3 bases and J dropped 4; count of bases not matched to a gene: 14. Germline V CDR1 and CDR2: GTSNPN, SVGIG (reference sequence). CDR3 length equals 17 residues. The CDR3 protein is CAWRDAQGAISYNEQFF. In DNA form, the CDR3 reads TGTGCCTGGAGAGATGCCCAGGGGGCAATTTCTTACAATGAGCAGTTCTTC. Based on the CDR3 plus reference TRBV30 and TRBJ2-1, the full variable domain is SQTIHQWPATLVQPVGSPLSLECTVEGTSNPNLYWYRQAAGRGLQLLFYSVGIGQISSEVPQNLSASRPQDRQFILSSKKLLLSDSGFYLCAWRDAQGAISYNEQFFGPGTRLTVL.

V gene TRBV19 combines with J gene TRBJ1-1; D is unclear. CDR1 is LNHDA, CDR2 SQIVND, per germline (reference sequence). The length of the CDR3 is 13 residues. V lost 7 bases and J lost 1, with 10 bases in between. The CDR3 protein is CASTDYSNTEAFF. For the CDR3, the DNA is TGTGCCAGTACGGACTATTCGAACACTGAAGCTTTCTTT.

The V call is TRBV18, the J call TRBJ1-4, with TRBD1 identical over 7 bases. The V and J ends lost 6 bases and 4 bases, in that order; junction bases with no gene match: 8. The CDR3 consists of 15 residues. CDR1 is KGHSH and CDR2 is LQKENI in the germline V gene. CDR3 coding DNA: TGTGCCAGCTCGACCGGGACAGAGATTAATGAAAAACTGTTTTTT. This gives the protein CASSTGTEINEKLFF.

The CDR3 region is CASSITAGSGANVLTF. DNA of the CDR3: TGTGCCAGTAGTATAACGGCGGGGTCTGGGGCCAACGTCCTGACTTTC. V gene TRBV19 combines with J gene TRBJ2-6; D is perhaps TRBD2 (6 bases). CDR1 and CDR2 (germline): LNHDA, SQIVND (reference sequence). The CDR3 has 16 amino acids. V was shortened by 2 bases and J by 1 base, with 9 bases between the two germline ends.

This clone was detected a few times. The chain links TRBV29-1 to TRBJ2-3, with 12 bases fitting TRBD2. The V segment lost 4 bases and the J segment 1 base; nucleotides outside the gene matches: 9. The germline gives CDR1 SQVTM, CDR2 ANQGSEA. CDR3 length equals 17 residues. The CDR3 is CSVVSSGRALGTDTQYF. The CDR3 region has the DNA TGCAGCGTTGTATCTAGCGGGAGGGCCCTCGGCACAGATACGCAGTATTTT.

The V gene is TRBV6-6, the J gene TRBJ2-1; 9 nucleotides line up with TRBD1. The V gene end was trimmed by 6 bases and the J gene end by 5 bases; junction bases not matched to a gene: 5. CDR1 MNHNY and CDR2 SVGAGI come from the germline V gene (reference sequence). CDR3 length: 14 residues. CDR3 protein: CASSTGQGNNEQFF. Here the CDR3 DNA reads TGTGCCAGCAGCACGGGACAGGGTAACAATGAGCAGTTCTTC.